Shown below are 23 T cell receptor beta chains from a single sample sequenced in a study of post-analysis software for immune sequencing data. Study conclusions and caveats: Comparison of patients with controls showed about 5 TRBV segments more frequent in patients, TRBV5-6, TRBV5-1 and TRBV20-1 among them.

For these TCRs, the target antigens are not known. Built from TCR beta cDNA, the libraries had unique molecular identifiers in them. TCRdb reprocessed the PCR reads via MiXCR and lists one record per CDR3 protein. The table records hundreds of thousands of distinct CDR3 sequences, around 60% of them present only once. What was sequenced was blood. These TCRs come from a girl aged 2 to 10 with multiple sclerosis.

The gene calls are TRBV20-1 and TRBJ2-7, with 9 bases fitting TRBD1. Germline V lookup: CDR1 DFQATT, CDR2 SNEGSKA (reference sequence). The CDR3 loop spans 14 amino acids. With 7 bases clipped from V and 10 bases from J, the junction kept 17 bases outside the gene matches. CDR3 residues: CSVRTGESQEAQYF. The CDR3 DNA reads as TGCAGTGTACGGACAGGGGAATCACAAGAGGCCCAGTACTTC.

This clonotype was counted between two and nine times. V usage is TRBV12-5 and J usage is TRBJ2-1; maybe TRBD2 (5 bases). Trimming removed 0 bases at V and 5 bases at J, with 11 bases between. CDR1 and CDR2 (germline): LGHNT, FRNRAP. The CDR3 totals 15 residues. The CDR3 reads CASGLVIGSHNEQFF. Written as DNA, the CDR3 is TGTGCTAGTGGTTTGGTAATAGGGAGCCACAATGAGCAGTTCTTC.

This clonotype was seen a handful of times. V and J are TRBV20-1 and TRBJ2-7; D tentatively reads TRBD1 or TRBD2 (5 bases each). The ends were cut back, 6 bases at V and 2 bases at J, with 17 bases in the middle. This CDR3 has 14 amino acids. The germline CDR1 and CDR2 sequences are DFQATT and SNEGSKA (reference sequence). The CDR3 DNA is TGCAGTGCGAAGCGTGGGGACCGGACCTACGAGCAGTACTTC. Its translation: CSAKRGDRTYEQYF.

The chain uses TRBV5-1 and TRBJ2-5; 10 positions match TRBD1. The CDR3 length is 17 residues. V shed 6 bases, J shed 5 bases, and the junction held 16 bases outside the gene matches. Per germline, CDR1 SGHRS and CDR2 YFSETQ. The CDR3 here is CASMPTWDRGAMETQYF. As DNA, the CDR3 is TGCGCCAGCATGCCCACGTGGGACAGGGGCGCTATGGAGACCCAGTACTTC.

The chain carries TRBV7-8 and TRBJ2-5, with a possible D match to TRBD2 (6 bases). Germline CDR1 is SGHVS and CDR2 is FQNEAQ. The V end lost 5 bases, the J end lost 0 bases, and 13 bases lay between the germline ends. The CDR3 is made up of 15 amino acids. In DNA, the CDR3 is TGTGCCAGCAGCCACAGACGGGGGTACCAAGAGACCCAGTACTTC. Translating it yields CASSHRRGYQETQYF.

CDR3 sequence: CASSVSGQGAYEQYF. The CDR3 DNA reads as TGTGCCAGCAGCGTCTCCGGACAGGGGGCCTACGAGCAGTACTTC. The chain links TRBV9 to TRBJ2-7, with TRBD1 matching 10 bases. This CDR3 comprises 15 residues. Germline CDR1 SGDLS, CDR2 YYNGEE. V lost 2 bases to trimming and J lost 2 bases; unmatched junction nucleotides: 4.

The chain uses TRBV5-6 and TRBJ2-5, with TRBD2 matching 13 bases. The J call is doubtful: the DNA matches TRBJ2-7 better. Germline-derived CDR1 and CDR2 are SGHDT and YYEEEE. This CDR3 contains 15 residues. The CDR3 loop reads CASSLGRTSGSEQYF. CDR3 DNA sequence: TGTGCCAGCAGCTTGGGACGGACTAGCGGGAGCGAGCAGTACTTC.

This rearrangement joins TRBV10-3 to TRBJ2-5, with D perhaps TRBD1 or TRBD2 (5 bases each). The V gene's germline CDR1 is ENHRY and CDR2 SYGVKD. There are 15 residues in the CDR3. V lost 6 bases and J 1 base, leaving 15 bases between the germline ends. The CDR3 coding sequence is TGTGCCATCAGCAATCGGGGCGCTGCCCAAGAGACCCAGTACTTC. As protein: CAISNRGAAQETQYF.

The chain couples TRBV29-1 to TRBJ2-1, with D perhaps given as TRBD1 or TRBD2 (6 bases each). The CDR3 has 13 amino acids. Germline loops: CDR1 SQVTM, CDR2 ANQGSEA. V lost 4 bases and J 8 bases, leaving 15 bases between the germline ends. The CDR3 reads CSVGRGAVDEQFF. The CDR3 nucleotides read TGCAGCGTTGGAAGGGGGGCTGTTGATGAGCAGTTCTTC.

CDR3 residues: CASSLLDRDTEAFF. The CDR3 DNA reads TGTGCCAGCAGCCTATTGGACAGGGACACTGAAGCTTTCTTT. The chain employs TRBV7-9 and TRBJ1-1, with 8 bases that match TRBD1. With V trimmed by 5 bases and J by 3 bases, 5 bases remained unmatched. The CDR3 is 14 residues long. Germline CDR1 SEHNR, CDR2 FQNEAQ (reference sequence).

In nucleotides, the CDR3 is TGCAGCGTTGTACACCAACCGGGACAGGGCCTCTATGGCTACACCTTC. As protein: CSVVHQPGQGLYGYTF. The chain is built from TRBV29-1 and TRBJ1-2; 9 bases are a match to TRBD1. This CDR3 contains 16 residues. V gave up 4 bases and J gave up 4 bases; unmatched junction bases: 13. The V gene's germline CDR1 is SQVTM and CDR2 ANQGSEA.

This clonotype was detected a few times. The gene calls are TRBV24-1 and TRBJ1-1; D is possibly TRBD1 (5 bases). With 7 bases removed from V and 3 bases from J, the gap between germline ends came to 11 bases. The CDR3 loop spans 13 amino acids. CDR1 is KGHDR, CDR2 SFDVKD, per germline. CDR3: CATRSGGDTEAFF. The CDR3 DNA is TGTGCCACCAGGTCAGGAGGGGACACTGAAGCTTTCTTT.

This clonotype showed up just a few times. V is TRBV6-6 and J is TRBJ2-7, with 7 bases lining up with TRBD1. Looked up from germline, CDR1 is MNHNY and CDR2 is SVGAGI (reference sequence). CDR3 length: 14 amino acids. V lost 2 bases, J lost 1 base, and 2 bases stayed unmatched. CDR3 in amino acids: CASSYGTESYEQYF. The DNA for the CDR3 is TGTGCCAGCAGTTACGGGACAGAGTCCTACGAGCAGTACTTC.

This clonotype was counted a single time. An end of the junction differs from the germline gene, which may be a read error. The chain is built from TRBV6-6 and TRBJ2-7; D not certain. Per the germline V gene, CDR1 is MNHNY and CDR2 is SVGAGI (reference sequence). This CDR3 is 13 amino acids long. CDR3 DNA: TGTGCCGGCAGTTACCACCGTTCCTACGAGCAGTACTTC. Protein product: CAGSYHRSYEQYF.

The rearrangement uses TRBV6-5 and TRBJ2-3, with D tentatively TRBD2 (5 bases). The CDR3 length is 16 residues. The germline V gene encodes CDR1 MNHEY and CDR2 SVGAGI. V shed 8 bases and J shed 7 bases, with 25 bases lying between them. The CDR3 reads CASGPWAGVGIYTQYF. The CDR3 DNA follows: TGTGCCAGCGGGCCGTGGGCGGGCGTTGGTATATATACGCAGTATTTT.

The chain carries TRBV2 and TRBJ2-1; 10 nucleotides match TRBD1. The V gene end was trimmed by 6 bases and the J gene end by 5 bases; junction bases not matched to a gene: 7. Germline values: CDR1 SNHLY, CDR2 FYNNEI. The CDR3 consists of 15 residues. CDR3 protein: CASRADRGPHNEQFF. The CDR3 DNA reads as TGTGCCAGCAGAGCTGACAGGGGGCCGCACAATGAGCAGTTCTTC. The full variable domain, with the rest looked up from reference TRBV2 and TRBJ2-1, is EPEVTQTPSHQVTQMGQEVILRCVPISNHLYFYWYRQILGQKVEFLVSFYNNEISEKSEIFDDQFSVERPDGSNFTLKIRSTKLEDSAMYFCASRADRGPHNEQFFGPGTRLTVL.

This sequence joins TRBV24-1 and TRBJ2-1, with D possibly called TRBD1 or TRBD2 (5 bases each). CDR3 length equals 15 residues. CDR1 KGHDR and CDR2 SFDVKD come from the germline V gene. V was pared by 2 bases and J by 3 bases, with 10 bases between. The CDR3 nucleotides read TGTGCCACCAGTGATTCATGGGGGAACTACAATGAGCAGTTCTTC. Amino acids: CATSDSWGNYNEQFF.

This clonotype has only one observation. This rearrangement joins TRBV7-9 to TRBJ1-1, with D hard to call. V was clipped by 1 base and J by 6 bases, with 12 bases between them. The germline V gene encodes CDR1 SEHNR and CDR2 FQNEAQ (reference sequence). The CDR3 totals 14 residues. The CDR3 DNA sequence: TGTGCCAGCAGCTTAGTTGGTGGTATGGCTGAAGCTTTCTTT. Protein sequence: CASSLVGGMAEAFF.

J is TRBJ1-2 and V is TRBV29-1; D gene unclear. The CDR3 consists of 8 residues. Trimming cost V 7 bases and J 6 bases, with 3 bases left between them. CDR1 and CDR2 (germline): SQVTM, ANQGSEA. Here the CDR3 reads CSADGYTF. CDR3 coding DNA: TGCAGCGCCGATGGCTACACCTTC.

The V and J genes are TRBV5-1 and TRBJ2-7, with TRBD1 as a possible D gene (5 bases). From germline, CDR1 is SGHRS and CDR2 YFSETQ. Trimming stripped 0 bases from V and 3 bases from J, with 13 bases between. The CDR3 runs to 15 residues. The CDR3 is CASSLAAGWNYEQYF. The CDR3 region has the DNA TGCGCCAGCAGCTTGGCGGCAGGGTGGAACTACGAGCAGTACTTC. Supplemented by reference TRBV5-1 and TRBJ2-7, the full variable domain reads KAGVTQTPRYLIKTRGQQVTLSCSPISGHRSVSWYQQTPGQGLQFLFEYFSETQRNKGNFPGRFSGRQFSNSRSEMNVSTLELGDSALYLCASSLAAGWNYEQYFGPGTRLTVT.

V is TRBV20-1 and J is TRBJ2-1; D perhaps matches TRBD2 (6 bases). Germline CDR1 and CDR2: DFQATT and SNEGSKA (reference sequence). V was pared by 1 base and J by 8 bases, with 9 bases between. This CDR3 is 12 amino acids long. The CDR3, as DNA: TGCAGTGCTAGAGTCGGGGGATATGAGCAGTTCTTC. This sequence encodes CSARVGGYEQFF.

The CDR3 region is CASSPQGVDQPQHF. In DNA, the CDR3 is TGCGCCAGCAGCCCTCAGGGAGTTGACCAGCCCCAGCATTTT. The V gene is TRBV5-1, the J gene TRBJ1-5, with D possibly matching TRBD1 (5 bases). Per germline, CDR1 SGHRS and CDR2 YFSETQ. Trimming cost V 4 bases and J 7 bases, with 15 bases left between them. The CDR3 sequence is 14 residues long.

CDR3 in amino acids: CASIPDRAASYTF. The CDR3 DNA reads as TGTGCCAGCATCCCCGACAGGGCCGCGAGTTACACCTTC. The V call is TRBV6-6, the J call TRBJ1-2; 7 nucleotides line up with TRBD1. V shed 7 bases and J 11 bases; nucleotides not matched to a gene: 13. CDR3 length: 13 residues. The germline V gene has CDR1 MNHNY and CDR2 SVGAGI (reference sequence).